The source of this T cell receptor beta chain is a study of CD8+ T cells in alopecia areata listed by TCRdb under 2018. Background on the whole study: Treated patients were enrolled in an open-label pilot trial of oral tofacitinib, 5 to 10 mg twice daily, for moderate-to-severe alopecia areata. Tofacitinib was given for 6 to 18 months, followed by 6 months of follow-up off drug to assess delayed response and recurrence. Disease severity in treated patients was measured with the SALT score, which quantifies the percentage of affected scalp surface area. The study used high-throughput TCRbeta sequencing to examine T cell clonal expansion in alopecia areata, in both the C3H/HeJ mouse model and human patients. In humans, TCRbeta sequencing was performed on scalp tissue and on sorted CD4+ and CD8+ peripheral blood T cells from healthy controls and from patients with patchy or totalis/universalis alopecia areata. Tofacitinib-treated patients had biopsies at baseline and at 4 and 24 weeks of treatment, with a later scalp biopsy in several patients. Scalp clonality was compared across normal scalp (n=4), patchy alopecia areata scalp (n=8), and alopecia totalis/universalis scalp (n=8). RNA was extracted with the PAXgene miRNA kit for fixed scalp, the miRNeasy kit for PBMCs, and the RNeasy kit for mouse skin. TCRbeta CDR3 regions were amplified by immunoSEQ multiplex PCR using 35 Vbeta forward and 13 Jbeta reverse primers.

The CDR3, from cysteine to phenylalanine, totals 13 residues. The kept DNA is CDR3 alone, 39 bases in frame from the first base. The junction carries 16 bases between V and J, which are trimmed by 6 bases and 4 bases respectively. From the germline V gene, CDR1 is SQVTM and CDR2 is ANQGSEA. Remarks on this clone: Its cognate antigen has yet to be identified. No clone much larger than this one lies a single base away; base qualities are absent.

General study outcomes and caveats: With tofacitinib, both scalp clonality and the number of expanded CD8+ clones among the top 100 scalp clones went down significantly. Because the treated cohort was small and included a single nonresponder, larger studies are needed to assess links between baseline CD8+ expansion and response. Shared TCR sequences between patients were less evident than in mice, which may be partly attributable to HLA diversity in the patient population. Higher clonality and more expanded CD8+ clones were observed in lesional scalp than in normal scalp, particularly in alopecia totalis/universalis, a finding suggestive of antigenic drive. Many expanded lesional clones persisted in scalp and blood during tofacitinib treatment, which may partly explain relapse after stopping treatment. Unlike mouse skin, which is dominated by gammadelta T cells, normal human skin has resident alphabeta T cells that are also sequenced, and this complicates analysis of the scalp TCR repertoire.

Libraries were constructed by the immunoSEQ multiplex PCR assay. RNA was extracted from all samples and reverse transcribed into cDNA, which served as template for TCR sequencing. SuperScript III was used to make first-strand cDNA, primed with a 2:1 mix of oligo-dT and random hexamers. A synthetic immune receptor repertoire was used to assess amplification bias, and residual bias was removed computationally. The original pipeline was this. After raw reads were preprocessed to remove errors, the CDR3 was defined following IMGT conventions as running from the conserved cysteine to phenylalanine. Clonality was calculated as 1 minus Shannon entropy normalized by log2 of the number of productive unique TCRs. Scalp TCRbeta sequences were cross-referenced with sorted blood CD4 and CD8 repertoires so that the CD4 or CD8 identity of scalp clones could be inferred. TCRdb's version of the immuneACCESS table is confined to in-frame rearrangements and falls short of the full clone set. An unresolved V gene accounts for under half of the shortfall where checked; the remainder is of unknown origin. V and J calls and clone size are those listed in that table; D and trimming were worked out from the DNA. This sample comprises 120,000 to 150,000 clones, about 88% of them detected only once. The top ten clonotypes cover roughly an eighth of the sample.

The time point label on this specimen signifies: less than five weeks on oral tofacitinib. This specimen's treatment or condition label, per the study, means: oral pan-JAK inhibitor, 5-10 mg twice daily. Peripheral blood and lesional scalp punch biopsies were obtained from patients with alopecia areata. After PBMCs were isolated by density centrifugation and stained for CD3, CD4 and CD8, a FACSAria was used to sort CD4+ and CD8+ T cells. This TCR was recovered from a human donor with alopecia areata. Rearrangement joined TRBV29-1 to TRBJ2-7; the D gene is perhaps TRBD2, from 6 matching bases. This specimen consisted of CD8+ T cells sorted from blood, obtained at week 4, from a patient treated with tofacitinib. The nucleotide sequence reads TGCAGCGTACTACAGGAGACTAGATACGAGCAGTACTTC. This sequence encodes CSVLQETRYEQYF.